Below are 30 T cell receptor beta chains sequenced from a single sample in a study of T cell repertoires in breast cancer. Primers covering all TCR V genes were used in emulsion RT-PCR on CD8+ T cells. A second nested PCR with blocking oligonucleotides suppressed unpaired genes. A single record per CDR3 protein comes from TCRdb applying MiXCR to the emulsion pairing reads. The table lists roughly 40,000 distinct CDR3 sequences, roughly 44% of them singletons, with 50% to 65% in the top ten. Sequencing was carried out using CD8+ T cells. These receptors all come from a pool of human donors with breast cancer or a healthy control (not recorded which).

This clonotype occurred once. The chain employs TRBV2 and TRBJ2-5, with D unresolved. The CDR3 consists of 12 residues. Germline CDR1 SNHLY, CDR2 FYNNEI. Trimming cost V 4 bases and J 3 bases, with 6 bases left between them. The chain's CDR3 is CASSAREETQYF. CDR3 nucleotide sequence: TGTGCCAGCAGTGCACGGGAAGAGACCCAGTACTTC.

This chain links TRBV19 with TRBJ1-1, with D possibly being TRBD1 (6 bases). Trimming removed 4 bases from V and 5 bases from J, with 14 bases in between. This CDR3 is 14 amino acids long. Per germline, CDR1 LNHDA and CDR2 SQIVND (reference sequence). The CDR3 region is CASSREGGWTEAFF. CDR3 DNA sequence: TGTGCCAGTAGTAGGGAGGGGGGTTGGACTGAAGCTTTCTTT.

The rearrangement uses TRBV6-2 or TRBV6-3 and TRBJ1-2; unclear D gene. V was trimmed by 1 base and J by 0 bases, leaving 12 bases between them. CDR3 length: 16 amino acids. The germline gives CDR1 MNHEY, CDR2 SVGEGT. The CDR3 protein is CASSYWPGRANYGYTF. The CDR3 region has the DNA TGTGCCAGCAGTTACTGGCCGGGAAGAGCTAACTATGGCTACACCTTC.

This clonotype was counted a single time. A much larger clonotype is one base distant, so this may be a read error. The chain is built from TRBV12-3 or TRBV12-4 and TRBJ2-7, with TRBD1 identical over 10 bases. This CDR3 spans 15 amino acids. V gave up 3 bases and J gave up 9 bases; unmatched junction bases: 11. CDR3 nucleotide sequence: TGTGCCAGCAGTTTGACAGGGGGCACAGTAGACGGGCAGTACTTC. Its protein is CASSLTGGTVDGQYF.

With respect to this clonotype: At one end the junction does not follow the germline gene, possibly because of a read error. The chain recombines TRBV19 with TRBJ1-2; TRBD1 is a possible D gene (5 bases). The CDR3 is 13 amino acids. Germline CDR1 reads LNHDA; CDR2 reads SQIVND (reference sequence). CDR3 coding DNA: TGTGCCGGTAGTATTATCCGCGGGGACGGCTACACCTTC. Translated, it gives CAGSIIRGDGYTF.

CDR3 bases: TGCGCCAGCAGCTTACAGGCGGGGAGTCAGCCCCAGCATTTT. It encodes CASSLQAGSQPQHF. The chain uses TRBV5-1 and TRBJ1-5, with a weak D call TRBD1 (5 bases). With 2 bases removed from V and 6 bases from J, the gap between germline ends came to 12 bases. The CDR3 spans 14 residues. Per the germline V gene, CDR1 is SGHRS and CDR2 is YFSETQ.

This chain connects TRBV15 to TRBJ2-5; D is perhaps TRBD1 (6 bases). The CDR3 spans 14 residues. V was pared by 4 bases and J by 1 base, with 10 bases between. Looked up from germline, CDR1 is LNHNV and CDR2 is YYDKDF (reference sequence). The CDR3: CATSTRDTQETQYF. DNA of the CDR3: TGTGCCACCAGCACCCGGGACACCCAAGAGACCCAGTACTTC.

A few counts support this clonotype. The rearrangement joins TRBV12-3 or TRBV12-4 to TRBJ1-5, with 10 bases identical to TRBD1. V shed 0 bases and J 9 bases; nucleotides not matched to a gene: 5. The CDR3 has 15 amino acids. This CDR3 reads CASSLAGQGYGPQHF. The CDR3 DNA sequence: TGTGCCAGCAGTTTAGCGGGACAGGGGTATGGGCCCCAGCATTTT.

This clonotype has at least ten counts. This chain uses TRBV20-1 with TRBJ2-1; 10 bases line up with TRBD2. CDR1 and CDR2 from the germline V gene are DFQATT and SNEGSKA (reference sequence). Trimming cost V 3 bases and J 7 bases; bases outside gene matches: 9. The CDR3 spans 15 residues. CDR3 sequence reads: CSARKPSGSENEQFF. Here the CDR3 DNA reads TGCAGTGCTAGGAAACCTAGCGGGAGTGAGAATGAGCAGTTCTTC.

The chain has TRBV7-9 and TRBJ2-1, with 10 bases fitting TRBD2. The CDR3 is 15 amino acids. Losses at the gene ends were 3 bases for V and 7 bases for J; bases not matched to a gene: 6. CDR1 and CDR2 (germline): SEHNR, FQNEAQ (reference sequence). DNA for the CDR3: TGTGCCAGCAGCTTCGGGGCTAGCGGGAGTAATGAGCAGTTCTTC. Amino acids: CASSFGASGSNEQFF.

Comment on this clonotype: A much larger clonotype is one base distant, so this may be a read error. The chain links TRBV6-5 to TRBJ2-5; 11 bases are shared with TRBD2. The germline V gene encodes CDR1 MNHEY and CDR2 SVGAGI. The CDR3 spans 16 residues. The CDR3 is CASSSIAGGSQETQDF. The CDR3 coding sequence is TGTGCCAGCAGTTCGATAGCGGGGGGGAGCCAAGAGACCCAGGACTTC.

Regarding this clonotype: This is likely a read error, given that the CDR3 carries no conserved phenylalanine or tryptophan at its end. The chain links TRBV6-1 to TRBJ1-2, with 12 nucleotides matching TRBD1. CDR1 is MNHNS, CDR2 SASEGT, per germline. V was clipped by 5 bases and J by 7 bases; unmatched bases: 8. This CDR3 has 15 amino acids. CDR3 amino acids: CASSHAGTGGLGYTL. CDR3 coding DNA: TGTGCCAGCAGTCATGCCGGGACAGGGGGCCTTGGCTACACCCTC.

The chain links TRBV4-1 to TRBJ2-3; 13 bases map to TRBD2. Germline CDR1 reads MGHRA; CDR2 reads YSYEKL. Trimming removed 4 bases from V and 0 bases from J; junction bases left unmatched: 7. This CDR3 has 18 residues. The CDR3 loop reads CASSLSGTSGTSTDTQYF. The CDR3 DNA follows: TGCGCCAGCAGCCTAAGCGGGACTAGCGGGACTAGCACAGATACGCAGTATTTT.

This chain uses TRBV12-3 or TRBV12-4 with TRBJ1-2; D gene ambiguous. The CDR3 contains 13 residues. Trimming took off 3 bases at V and 2 bases at J, with 7 bases between the two ends. The CDR3 sequence: CASSLDGNYGYTF. In nucleotides, the CDR3 is TGTGCCAGCAGTTTGGACGGGAACTATGGCTACACCTTC.

The sample holds a few counts of this clonotype. The chain carries TRBV4-2 and TRBJ1-5, with D hard to call. The CDR3 runs 13 residues. Germline lookup yields CDR1 LGHNA and CDR2 YNFKEQ. Trimming pared 0 bases from V and 4 bases from J, leaving 4 bases between. CDR3 protein: CASSQDRNQPQHF. The DNA for the CDR3 is TGTGCCAGCAGCCAAGACAGGAATCAGCCCCAGCATTTT.

The chain has TRBV2 and TRBJ2-5; D gene ambiguous. The CDR3 spans 14 residues. Germline V gene data show CDR1 as SNHLY and CDR2 as FYNNEI. The V end was cut by 7 bases, the J end by 5 bases, with 17 bases between. CDR3 in amino acids: CASNLGAVDETQYF. CDR3 coding DNA: TGTGCCAGCAACCTCGGCGCGGTGGACGAGACCCAGTACTTC. Combining the CDR3 with reference TRBV2 and TRBJ2-5 gives the whole variable domain EPEVTQTPSHQVTQMGQEVILRCVPISNHLYFYWYRQILGQKVEFLVSFYNNEISEKSEIFDDQFSVERPDGSNFTLKIRSTKLEDSAMYFCASNLGAVDETQYFGPGTRLLVL.

The rearrangement joins TRBV7-6 to TRBJ2-7, with D hard to call. The length of the CDR3 is 13 residues. Trimming took 0 bases from V and 4 from J, leaving 7 bases between them. Germline CDR1 reads SGHVS; CDR2 reads FNYEAQ. CDR3 DNA sequence: TGTGCCAGCAGCTTAGCGCTGAGTTACGAGCAGTACTTC. Translated: CASSLALSYEQYF.

The V and J genes are TRBV6-6 and TRBJ2-3, with TRBD2 as a possible D gene (6 bases). V lost 2 bases, J lost 5 bases, and 11 bases lay in between. CDR3 length: 14 amino acids. Germline V lookup: CDR1 MNHNY, CDR2 SVGAGI (reference sequence). CDR3 protein: CASSYTREVDTQYF. The CDR3 nucleotides are TGTGCCAGCAGTTACACCAGGGAGGTAGATACGCAGTATTTT.

For this clonotype: A clone one base away is much larger, so this may be a read error. The chain joins TRBV15 to TRBJ1-1; no definite D call. CDR1 LNHNV and CDR2 YYDKDF come from the germline V gene (reference sequence). V was trimmed by 0 bases and J by 6 bases, leaving 14 bases between them. The CDR3 sequence is 15 residues long. As DNA, the CDR3 is TGTGCCACCAGCAGAGATAGGATAGGAAACGCTGAAGCTTTCTTT. Its translation: CATSRDRIGNAEAFF.

The chain has TRBV12-3 or TRBV12-4 and TRBJ2-3; 8 nucleotides line up with TRBD2. The CDR3 is 15 amino acids. The V segment lost 1 base and the J segment 1 base; nucleotides outside the gene matches: 1. CDR3 sequence reads: CASSLDGRGTDTQYF. The CDR3 nucleotides read TGTGCCAGCAGTTTAGACGGGAGGGGCACAGATACGCAGTATTTT.

The chain links TRBV15 to TRBJ2-5; 7 bases align to TRBD1. The CDR3 sequence is 14 residues long. The V and J ends lost 4 bases and 5 bases, in that order; junction bases with no gene match: 7. Germline loops: CDR1 LNHNV, CDR2 YYDKDF (reference sequence). CDR3 protein: CATSTQGVKETQYF. The CDR3 DNA is TGTGCCACCAGCACTCAGGGGGTTAAGGAGACCCAGTACTTC.

The CDR3 DNA reads TGCGCCAGCAGCTTGGACGGACAGTTGAACACTGAAGCTTTCTTT. It specifies CASSLDGQLNTEAFF. V is TRBV5-1 and J is TRBJ1-1; D possibly corresponds to TRBD1 (6 bases). Trimming pared 0 bases from V and 0 bases from J, leaving 9 bases between. Germline V gene sequence: CDR1 SGHRS, CDR2 YFSETQ. The CDR3 runs 15 residues.

There are a few counts of this clonotype. The chain recombines TRBV6-1 with TRBJ2-2; D is unresolved. Germline lookup yields CDR1 MNHNS and CDR2 SASEGT. The CDR3 length is 12 residues. V was pared by 6 bases and J by 7 bases, with 9 bases between. This CDR3 reads CASSKGDGELFF. As DNA, the CDR3 is TGTGCCAGCAGCAAGGGTGACGGGGAGCTGTTTTTT.

The rearrangement uses TRBV20-1 and TRBJ2-3; 12 bases are shared with TRBD2. The trim removed 3 bases at V and 4 bases at J, leaving 11 bases unmatched. The CDR3 extends over 17 amino acids. Germline V gene lookup returns CDR1 DFQATT and CDR2 SNEGSKA (reference sequence). The CDR3 nucleotides are TGCAGTGCTAGGGCACTAGCGGGGGGCGGATCCCCAGATACGCAGTATTTT. It specifies CSARALAGGGSPDTQYF.

This clonotype has only a few counts. The chain combines TRBV15 with TRBJ2-7, with D unresolved. CDR3 length equals 16 residues. V lost 3 bases and J lost 3, with 18 bases in between. CDR1 LNHNV and CDR2 YYDKDF come from the germline V gene (reference sequence). CDR3 DNA sequence: TGTGCCACCAGCAGGGATCCCCCCCAGGTTTTCTACGAGCAGTACTTC. Translated, it gives CATSRDPPQVFYEQYF.

This clonotype was detected only once. The chain joins TRBV5-1 to TRBJ2-1; D gene ambiguous. The CDR3 is 14 residues long. Germline lookup yields CDR1 SGHRS and CDR2 YFSETQ. The germline V and J ends were trimmed by 1 base and 6 bases, with 11 bases remaining between them. The CDR3 sequence is CASSLLGSINEQFF. CDR3 coding DNA: TGCGCCAGCAGCTTGTTGGGCTCTATCAATGAGCAGTTCTTC.

The genes are TRBV9 and TRBJ1-5; D is unresolved. The CDR3 is 14 amino acids. Germline values: CDR1 SGDLS, CDR2 YYNGEE. Trimming took 4 bases from V and 5 from J, leaving 13 bases between them. CDR3 bases: TGTGCCAGCAGCCCAGCCCCTTTTGATCAGCCCCAGCATTTT. It encodes CASSPAPFDQPQHF.

This clonotype was recorded a few times. V gene TRBV27 combines with J gene TRBJ2-1; D may match TRBD1 or TRBD2 (6 bases each). Per germline, CDR1 MNHEY and CDR2 SMNVEV (reference sequence). With 4 bases removed from V and 6 bases from J, the gap between germline ends came to 10 bases. This CDR3 has 13 amino acids. In nucleotides, the CDR3 is TGTGCCAGCAGTTCAAGGGGGGCCAATGAGCAGTTCTTC. Protein product: CASSSRGANEQFF.

This clonotype appeared a few times. J is TRBJ2-7 and V is TRBV4-2, with a tentative D call TRBD2 (6 bases). The CDR3 sequence is 14 residues long. V lost 1 base and J 2 bases, leaving 9 bases between the germline ends. CDR1 and CDR2 from the germline V gene are LGHNA and YNFKEQ. The CDR3 DNA is TGTGCCAGCAGCCAAGCCGGGGGAACCTACGAGCAGTACTTC. Translated: CASSQAGGTYEQYF.

A note on this clonotype: No conserved phenylalanine or tryptophan ends this CDR3, so it is likely a read error. J is TRBJ1-1 and V is TRBV20-1, with unresolved D. Germline CDR1 is DFQATT and CDR2 is SNEGSKA (reference sequence). The CDR3 is 14 residues long. Trimming stripped 0 bases from V and 3 bases from J, with 11 bases between. This CDR3 reads CSARDMGSYTEAFL. The CDR3 nucleotides read TGCAGTGCTAGAGATATGGGGTCCTACACTGAAGCTTTCCTT.